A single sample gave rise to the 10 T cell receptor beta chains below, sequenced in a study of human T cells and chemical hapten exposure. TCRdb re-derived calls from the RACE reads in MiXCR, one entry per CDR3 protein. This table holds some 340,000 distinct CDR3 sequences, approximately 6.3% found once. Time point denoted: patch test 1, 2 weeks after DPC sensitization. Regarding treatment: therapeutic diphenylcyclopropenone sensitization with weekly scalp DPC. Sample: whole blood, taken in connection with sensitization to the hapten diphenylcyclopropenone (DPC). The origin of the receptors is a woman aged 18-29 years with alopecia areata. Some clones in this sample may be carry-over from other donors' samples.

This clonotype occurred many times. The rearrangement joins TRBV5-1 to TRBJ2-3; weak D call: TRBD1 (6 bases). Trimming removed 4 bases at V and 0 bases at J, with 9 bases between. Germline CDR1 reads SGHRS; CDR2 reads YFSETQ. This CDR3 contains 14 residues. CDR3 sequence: CASSGGQSTDTQYF. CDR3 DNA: TGCGCCAGCAGCGGCGGACAGAGCACAGATACGCAGTATTTT.

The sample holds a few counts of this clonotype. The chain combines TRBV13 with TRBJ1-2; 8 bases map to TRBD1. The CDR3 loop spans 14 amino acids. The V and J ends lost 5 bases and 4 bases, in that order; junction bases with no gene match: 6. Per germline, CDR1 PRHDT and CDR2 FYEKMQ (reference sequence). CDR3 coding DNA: TGTGCCAGCAGCGTGGGGACAGGCTCCTATGGCTACACCTTC. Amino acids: CASSVGTGSYGYTF. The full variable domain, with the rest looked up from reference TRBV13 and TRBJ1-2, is AAGVIQSPRHLIKEKRETATLKCYPIPRHDTVYWYQQGPGQDPQFLISFYEKMQSDKGSIPDRFSAQQFSDYHSELNMSSLELGDSALYFCASSVGTGSYGYTFGSGTRLTVV.

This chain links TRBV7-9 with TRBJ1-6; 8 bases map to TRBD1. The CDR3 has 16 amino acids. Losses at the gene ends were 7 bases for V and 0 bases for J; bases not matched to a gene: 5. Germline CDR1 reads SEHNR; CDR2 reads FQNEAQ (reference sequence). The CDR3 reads CASTRQGSSYNSPLHF. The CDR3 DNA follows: TGTGCCAGCACCCGACAGGGGAGCTCCTATAATTCACCCCTCCACTTT.

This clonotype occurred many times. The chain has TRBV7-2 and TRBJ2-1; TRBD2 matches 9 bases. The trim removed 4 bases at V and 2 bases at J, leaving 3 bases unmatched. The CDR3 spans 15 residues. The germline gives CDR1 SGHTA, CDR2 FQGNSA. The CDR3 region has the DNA TGTGCCAGCAGCTCCTCTAGCGGGGCCTACAATGAGCAGTTCTTC. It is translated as CASSSSSGAYNEQFF.

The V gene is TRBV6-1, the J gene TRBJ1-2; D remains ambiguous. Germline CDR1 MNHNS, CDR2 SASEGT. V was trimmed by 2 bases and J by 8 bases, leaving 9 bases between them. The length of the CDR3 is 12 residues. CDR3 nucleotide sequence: TGTGCCAGCAGTGAAAGGCATTTGGGCTACACCTTC. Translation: CASSERHLGYTF.

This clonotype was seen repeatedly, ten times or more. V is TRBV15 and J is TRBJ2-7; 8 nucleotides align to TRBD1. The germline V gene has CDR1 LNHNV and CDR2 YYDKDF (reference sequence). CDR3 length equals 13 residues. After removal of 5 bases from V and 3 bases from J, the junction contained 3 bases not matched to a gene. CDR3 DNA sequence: TGTGCCACCAGCTCAGGACAGGGCTACGAGCAGTACTTC. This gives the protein CATSSGQGYEQYF.

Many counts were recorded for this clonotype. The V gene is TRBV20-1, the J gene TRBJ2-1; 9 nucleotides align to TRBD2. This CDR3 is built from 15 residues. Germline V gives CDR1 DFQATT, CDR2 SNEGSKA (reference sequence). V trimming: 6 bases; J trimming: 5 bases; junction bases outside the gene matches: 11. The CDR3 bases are TGCAGTGCCCCCATAGCGGGGGCAGAAAACAATGAGCAGTTCTTC. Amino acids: CSAPIAGAENNEQFF.

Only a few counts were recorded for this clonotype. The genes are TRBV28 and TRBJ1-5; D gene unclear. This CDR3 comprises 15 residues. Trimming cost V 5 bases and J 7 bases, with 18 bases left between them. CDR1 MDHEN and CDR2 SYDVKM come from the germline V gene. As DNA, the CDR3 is TGTGCCAGCAGTCCCTATATGACGGGGAGCCAGCCCCAGCATTTT. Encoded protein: CASSPYMTGSQPQHF.

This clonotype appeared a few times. CDR3 DNA: TGTGCCAGCAGTCGCCGGGGCGGGGGCAATGAGCAGTTCTTC. It is translated as CASSRRGGGNEQFF. The chain is built from TRBV6-5 and TRBJ2-1, with 7 positions matching TRBD2. The length of the CDR3 is 14 residues. V shed 5 bases and J 6 bases; nucleotides not matched to a gene: 7. The germline CDR1 and CDR2 sequences are MNHEY and SVGAGI.

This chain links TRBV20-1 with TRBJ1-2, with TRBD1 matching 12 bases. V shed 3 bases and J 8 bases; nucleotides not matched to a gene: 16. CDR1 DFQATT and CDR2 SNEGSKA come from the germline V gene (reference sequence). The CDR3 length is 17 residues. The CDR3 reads CSARGTGGVPTPRGYTF. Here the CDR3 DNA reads TGCAGTGCTAGGGGGACAGGGGGCGTACCCACCCCCCGGGGCTACACCTTC.